This TCR beta chain stems from a study of T-cell reconstitution after alpha-beta-depleted transplantation in children. Turning to this clonotype: Its antigen is unknown.

CDR1 and CDR2 from the germline V gene are SGHVS and FNYEAQ. This CDR3 is built from 18 residues. Losses at the gene ends were 6 bases for V and 7 bases for J; bases not matched to a gene: 21. Notes on the study in general: Reports say that about two months after transplant, the alpha-beta T cells came out of several hundred graft clones that had expanded. Most T-cell counts and diversity one year after the transplant came from T cells that were newly produced. Where some patients showed high TCRbeta diversity at day 60, it came from recipient T cells and thymic progenitors that had survived.

Researchers prepared the TCRbeta library using unique molecular identifiers, the study reports. MiXCR was run by TCRdb on the PCR reads, yielding one entry per CDR3 protein. The sample records around 76,000 distinct CDR3 sequences, less than 20% being singletons. The chain uses TRBV7-6 and TRBJ2-1; 7 bases align to TRBD2. The input for sequencing was PBMCs, mostly from graft donor cells, taken 360 days after TCRalphabeta/CD19-depleted stem cell transplant. The sequence derives from a male patient between 2 and 15 years old who had a stem cell transplant for acute lymphoblastic leukemia, so the T cells may come from the graft donor. CDR3 coding DNA: TGTGCCAGCAGTCCTGAATCCAGCGGGACCTCCCGCATAAATGAGCAGTTCTTC. This sequence encodes CASSPESSGTSRINEQFF. The complete variable domain, with remaining parts taken from reference TRBV7-6 and TRBJ2-1, reads GAGVSQSPRYKVTKRGQDVALRCDPISGHVSLYWYRQALGQGPEFLTYFNYEAQQDKSGLPNDRFSAERPEGSISTLTIQRTEQRDSAMYRCASSPESSGTSRINEQFFGPGTRLTVL.